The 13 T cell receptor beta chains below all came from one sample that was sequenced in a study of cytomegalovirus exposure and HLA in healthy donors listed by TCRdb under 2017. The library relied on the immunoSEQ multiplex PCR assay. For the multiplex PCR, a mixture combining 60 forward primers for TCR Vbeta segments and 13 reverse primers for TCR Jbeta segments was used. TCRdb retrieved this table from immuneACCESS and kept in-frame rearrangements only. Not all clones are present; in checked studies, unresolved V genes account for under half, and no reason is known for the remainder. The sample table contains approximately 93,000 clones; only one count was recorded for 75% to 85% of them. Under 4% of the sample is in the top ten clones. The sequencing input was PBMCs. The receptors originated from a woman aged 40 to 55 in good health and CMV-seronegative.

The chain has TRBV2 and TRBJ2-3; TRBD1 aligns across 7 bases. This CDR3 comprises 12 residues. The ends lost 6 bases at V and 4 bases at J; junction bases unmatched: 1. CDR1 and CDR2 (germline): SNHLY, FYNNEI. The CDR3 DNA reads TGTGCCAGCAGGGGACAGCCAGATACGCAGTATTTT. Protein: CASRGQPDTQYF.

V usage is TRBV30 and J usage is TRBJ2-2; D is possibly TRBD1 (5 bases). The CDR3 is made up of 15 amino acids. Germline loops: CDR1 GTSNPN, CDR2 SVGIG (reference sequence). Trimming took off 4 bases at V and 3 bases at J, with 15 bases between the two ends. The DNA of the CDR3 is TGTGCCTGGATGGGGCAGCTCCCCGACACCGGGGAGCTGTTTTTT. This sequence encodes CAWMGQLPDTGELFF.

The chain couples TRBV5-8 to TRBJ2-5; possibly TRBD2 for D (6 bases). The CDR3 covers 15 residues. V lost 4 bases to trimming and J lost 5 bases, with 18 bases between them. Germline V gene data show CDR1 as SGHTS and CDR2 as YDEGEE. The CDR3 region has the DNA TGTGCCAGCAGCCGGGGGACTTCCCGCTGGGAGACCCAGTACTTC. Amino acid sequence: CASSRGTSRWETQYF. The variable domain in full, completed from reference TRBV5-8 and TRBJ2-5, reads EAGVTQSPTHLIKTRGQQATLRCSPISGHTSVYWYQQALGLGLQFLLWYDEGEERNRGNFPPRFSGRQFPNYSSELNVNALELEDSALYLCASSRGTSRWETQYFGPGTRLLVL.

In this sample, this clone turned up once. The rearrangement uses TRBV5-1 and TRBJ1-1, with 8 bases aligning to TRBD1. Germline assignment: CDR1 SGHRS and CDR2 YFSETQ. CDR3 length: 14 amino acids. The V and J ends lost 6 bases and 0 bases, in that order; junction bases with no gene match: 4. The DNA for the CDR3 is TGCGCCAGCACCCAGACAGGGGTGAACACTGAAGCTTTCTTT. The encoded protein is CASTQTGVNTEAFF.

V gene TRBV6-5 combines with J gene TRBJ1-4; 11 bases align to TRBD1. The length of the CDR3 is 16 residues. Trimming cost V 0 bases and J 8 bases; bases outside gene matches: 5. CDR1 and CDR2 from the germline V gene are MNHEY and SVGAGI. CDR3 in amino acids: CASSYSGTGGWEKLFF. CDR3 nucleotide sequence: TGTGCCAGCAGTTACTCTGGGACAGGGGGATGGGAAAAACTGTTTTTT.

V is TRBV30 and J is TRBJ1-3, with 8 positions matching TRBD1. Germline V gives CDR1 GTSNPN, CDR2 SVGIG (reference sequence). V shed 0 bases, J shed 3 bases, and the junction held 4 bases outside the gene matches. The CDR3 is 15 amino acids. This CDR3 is CAWSVQGAVGNTIYF. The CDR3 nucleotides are TGTGCCTGGAGTGTCCAGGGGGCGGTTGGAAACACCATATATTTT.

The CDR3 loop reads CASSRTSGGLDTQYF. The CDR3 DNA is TGTGCCAGTAGTCGTACTAGCGGGGGACTAGATACGCAGTATTTT. V is TRBV19 and J is TRBJ2-3; 11 positions agree with TRBD2. The CDR3 loop spans 15 amino acids. V lost 5 bases, J lost 5 bases, and 6 bases stayed unmatched. The germline CDR1 and CDR2 sequences are LNHDA and SQIVND (reference sequence).

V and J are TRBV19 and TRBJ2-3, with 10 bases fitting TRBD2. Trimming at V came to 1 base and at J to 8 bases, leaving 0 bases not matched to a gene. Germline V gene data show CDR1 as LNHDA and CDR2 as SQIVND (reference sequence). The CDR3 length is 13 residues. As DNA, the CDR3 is TGTGCCAGTAGTATAGGGACTAGCGGTACGCAGTATTTT. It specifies CASSIGTSGTQYF. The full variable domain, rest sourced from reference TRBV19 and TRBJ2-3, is DGGITQSPKYLFRKEGQNVTLSCEQNLNHDAMYWYRQDPGQGLRLIYYSQIVNDFQKGDIAEGYSVSREKKESFPLTVTSAQKNPTAFYLCASSIGTSGTQYFGPGTRLTVL.

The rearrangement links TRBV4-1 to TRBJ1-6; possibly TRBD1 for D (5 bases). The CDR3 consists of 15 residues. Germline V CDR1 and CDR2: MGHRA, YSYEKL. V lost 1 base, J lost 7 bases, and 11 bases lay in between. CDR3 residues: CASSQGTGGNSPLHF. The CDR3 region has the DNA TGCGCCAGCAGCCAAGGGACCGGGGGGAATTCACCCCTCCACTTT.

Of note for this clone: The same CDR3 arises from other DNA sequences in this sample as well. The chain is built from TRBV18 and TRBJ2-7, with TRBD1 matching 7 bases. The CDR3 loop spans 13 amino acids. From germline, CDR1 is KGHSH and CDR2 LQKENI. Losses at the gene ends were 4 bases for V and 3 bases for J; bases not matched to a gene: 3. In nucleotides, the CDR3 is TGTGCCAGCTCACTGGGGACAGACTACGAGCAGTACTTC. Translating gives CASSLGTDYEQYF.

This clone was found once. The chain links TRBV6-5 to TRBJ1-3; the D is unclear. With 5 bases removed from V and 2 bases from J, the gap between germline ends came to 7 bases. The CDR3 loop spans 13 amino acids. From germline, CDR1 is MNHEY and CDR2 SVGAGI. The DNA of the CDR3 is TGTGCCAGCAGTAATTCAGCTGGAAACACCATATATTTT. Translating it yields CASSNSAGNTIYF.

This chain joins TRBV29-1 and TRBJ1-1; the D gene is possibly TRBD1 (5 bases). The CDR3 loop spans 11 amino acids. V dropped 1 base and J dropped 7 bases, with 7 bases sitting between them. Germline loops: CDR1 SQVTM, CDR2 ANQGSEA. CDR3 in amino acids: CSVEGGCEAFF. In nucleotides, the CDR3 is TGCAGCGTTGAAGGGGGCTGTGAAGCTTTCTTT. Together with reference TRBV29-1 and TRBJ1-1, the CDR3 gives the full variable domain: SAVISQKPSRDICQRGTSLTIQCQVDSQVTMMFWYRQQPGQSLTLIATANQGSEATYESGFVIDKFPISRPNLTFSTLTVSNMSPEDSSIYLCSVEGGCEAFFGQGTRLTVV.

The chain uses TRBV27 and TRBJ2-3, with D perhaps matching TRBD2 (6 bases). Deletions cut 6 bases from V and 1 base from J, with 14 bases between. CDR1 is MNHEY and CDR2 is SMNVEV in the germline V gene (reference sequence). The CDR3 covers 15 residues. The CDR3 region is CASRGTGWGTDTQYF. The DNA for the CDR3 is TGTGCCAGCAGAGGGACTGGCTGGGGCACAGATACGCAGTATTTT.